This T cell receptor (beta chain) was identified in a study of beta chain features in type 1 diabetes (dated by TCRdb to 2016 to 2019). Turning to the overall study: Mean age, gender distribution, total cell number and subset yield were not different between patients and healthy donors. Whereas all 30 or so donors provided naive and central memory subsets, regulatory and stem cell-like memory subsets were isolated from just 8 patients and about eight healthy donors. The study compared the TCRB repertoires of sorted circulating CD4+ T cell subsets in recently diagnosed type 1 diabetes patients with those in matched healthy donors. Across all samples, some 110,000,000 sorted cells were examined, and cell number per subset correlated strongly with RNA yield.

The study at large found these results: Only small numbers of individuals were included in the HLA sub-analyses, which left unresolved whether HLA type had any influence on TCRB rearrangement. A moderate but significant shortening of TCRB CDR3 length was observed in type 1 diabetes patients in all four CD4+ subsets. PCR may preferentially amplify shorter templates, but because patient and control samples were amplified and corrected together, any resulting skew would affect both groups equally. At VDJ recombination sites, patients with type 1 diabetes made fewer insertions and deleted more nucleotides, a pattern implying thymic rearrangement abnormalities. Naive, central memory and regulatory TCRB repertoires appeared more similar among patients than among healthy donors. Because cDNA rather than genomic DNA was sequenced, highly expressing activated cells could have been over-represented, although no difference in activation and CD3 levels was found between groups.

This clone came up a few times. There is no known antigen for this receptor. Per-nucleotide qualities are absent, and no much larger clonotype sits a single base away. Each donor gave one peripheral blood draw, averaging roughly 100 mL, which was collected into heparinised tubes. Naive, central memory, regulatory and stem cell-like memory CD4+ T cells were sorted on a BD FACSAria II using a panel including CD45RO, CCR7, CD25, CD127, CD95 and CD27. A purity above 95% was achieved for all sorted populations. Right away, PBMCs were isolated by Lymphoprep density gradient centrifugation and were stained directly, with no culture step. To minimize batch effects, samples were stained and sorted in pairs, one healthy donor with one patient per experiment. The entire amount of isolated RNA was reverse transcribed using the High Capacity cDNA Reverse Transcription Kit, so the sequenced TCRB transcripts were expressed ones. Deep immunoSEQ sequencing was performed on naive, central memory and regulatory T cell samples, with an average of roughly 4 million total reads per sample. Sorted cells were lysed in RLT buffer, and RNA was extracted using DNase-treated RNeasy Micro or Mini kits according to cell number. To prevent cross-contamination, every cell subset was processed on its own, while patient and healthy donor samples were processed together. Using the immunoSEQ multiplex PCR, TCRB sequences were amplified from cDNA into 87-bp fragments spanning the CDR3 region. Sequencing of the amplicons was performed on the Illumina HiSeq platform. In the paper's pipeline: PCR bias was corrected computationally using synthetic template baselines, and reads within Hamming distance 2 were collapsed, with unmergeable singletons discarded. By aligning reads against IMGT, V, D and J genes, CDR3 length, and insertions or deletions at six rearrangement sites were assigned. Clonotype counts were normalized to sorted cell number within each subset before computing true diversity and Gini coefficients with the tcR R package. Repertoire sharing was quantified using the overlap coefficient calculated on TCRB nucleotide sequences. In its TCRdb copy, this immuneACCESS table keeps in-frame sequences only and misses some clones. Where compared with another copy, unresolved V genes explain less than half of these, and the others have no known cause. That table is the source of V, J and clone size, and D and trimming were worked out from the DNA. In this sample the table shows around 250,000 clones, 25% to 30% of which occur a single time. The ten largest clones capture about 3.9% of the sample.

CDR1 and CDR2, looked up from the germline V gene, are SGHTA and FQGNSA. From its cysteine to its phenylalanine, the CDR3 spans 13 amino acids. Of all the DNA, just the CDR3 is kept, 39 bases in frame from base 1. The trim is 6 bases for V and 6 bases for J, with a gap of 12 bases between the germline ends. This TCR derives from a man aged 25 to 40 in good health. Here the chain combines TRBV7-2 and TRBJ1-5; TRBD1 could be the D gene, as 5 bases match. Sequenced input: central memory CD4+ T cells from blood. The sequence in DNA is TGTGCCAGCAGGCTCAGGGTTGGTCAGCCCCAGCATTTT. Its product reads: CASRLRVGQPQHF.